The subject of this entry is one T cell receptor (beta chain). These data originate in a study of cytomegalovirus exposure and HLA in healthy donors. V shed 8 bases and J shed 2 bases, with 14 bases lying between them. Germline CDR1 is SGHRS and CDR2 is YFSETQ. The CDR3 spans 13 residues. Primers: 60 Vbeta forward and 13 Jbeta reverse. Libraries were prepared by immunoSEQ multiplex PCR; TCRdb keeps only in-frame clonotypes and omits some of them. This sample carries more than 25,000 clones, 62% of them seen once, and the ten largest clones take roughly two fifths. V usage is TRBV5-1 and J usage is TRBJ2-7, with a tentative D call TRBD1 (5 bases). This sequence was found in a male donor in good health and CMV-seropositive. Sequencing was performed on PBMCs. CDR3 loop: CASEQVLTYEQYF. For the CDR3, the DNA is TGCGCCAGTGAACAGGTGTTGACCTACGAGCAGTACTTC.